This T cell receptor (beta chain) was observed in a study of CD8 T cells in ankylosing spondylitis. Overall study findings and caveats: Clones linked to disease, bearing a CD8+ phenotype, were relatively rare in peripheral blood. Made up of under ten highly homologous variants, a TCR beta motif appeared characteristic of ankylosing spondylitis blood. Reports of some motif variants in reactive arthritis synovial fluid and blood predate this one.

Germline CDR1 and CDR2: MDHEN and SYDVKM. This CDR3 is built from 15 residues. Trimming stripped 5 bases from V and 1 base from J, with 9 bases between. With regard to this clonotype: Its specificity is unknown.

In TCRdb, the 5' RACE reads were re-called with MiXCR into one record per CDR3 protein. The table shows under 400,000 distinct CDR3 sequences, with under 14% occurring only once. The genes are TRBV28 and TRBJ1-6, with a tentative D call TRBD1 (6 bases). Sequencing input: blood, either unsorted or a sorted T cell fraction (not recorded which). The receptor was isolated from a female donor with ankylosing spondylitis or in good health (not recorded which). The CDR3 coding sequence is TGTGCCAGCAGTGCACAGGGTTCCTATAATTCACCCCTCCACTTT. Protein: CASSAQGSYNSPLHF.